This T cell receptor beta chain was captured in a study of OX40 agonist ivuxolimab in advanced cancers. Study results and caveats: Individuals who were partial responders at 0.1-3.0 mg/kg had clonal expansion that ranked among the lowest.

Germline V lookup: CDR1 MNHEY, CDR2 SMNVEV (reference sequence). The V end was cut by 3 bases, the J end by 0 bases, with 15 bases between. This CDR3 spans 17 amino acids. This clone occurred once. Antigen unknown. Samples of blood were obtained at baseline, on cycle 4 day 1, and on cycle 7 day 1. Assay used: immunoSEQ multiplex PCR; TCRdb lists only in-frame clones, some missing. Of about 78,000 clones listed, approximately 90% are singletons. This sequence joins TRBV27 and TRBJ1-5; D is uncertain. This specimen was CD4+ or CD8+ T cells sorted from blood, taken in a trial of the OX40 agonist ivuxolimab. This sequence was found in an adult with an advanced solid tumor such as melanoma, head and neck, liver or kidney cancer. The CDR3 loop is CASSLSNKKNSNQPQHF. For the CDR3, the DNA is TGTGCCAGCAGTTTGAGTAACAAAAAAAATAGCAATCAGCCCCAGCATTTT.